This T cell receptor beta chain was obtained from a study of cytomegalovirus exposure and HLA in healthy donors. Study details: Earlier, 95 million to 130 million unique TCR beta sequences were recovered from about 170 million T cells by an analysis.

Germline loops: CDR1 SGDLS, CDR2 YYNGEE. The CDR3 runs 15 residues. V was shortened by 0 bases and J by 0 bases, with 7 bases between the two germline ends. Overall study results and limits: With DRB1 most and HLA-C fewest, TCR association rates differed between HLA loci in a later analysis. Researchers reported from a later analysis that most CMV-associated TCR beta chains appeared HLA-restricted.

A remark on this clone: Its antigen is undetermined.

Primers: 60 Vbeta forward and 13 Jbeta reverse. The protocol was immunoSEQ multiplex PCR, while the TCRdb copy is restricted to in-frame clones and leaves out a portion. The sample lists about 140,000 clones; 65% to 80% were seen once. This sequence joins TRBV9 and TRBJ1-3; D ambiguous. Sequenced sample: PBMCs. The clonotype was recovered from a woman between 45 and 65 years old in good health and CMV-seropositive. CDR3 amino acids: CASSVGEGSGNTIYF. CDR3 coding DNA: TGTGCCAGCAGCGTAGGGGAGGGCTCTGGAAACACCATATATTTT.